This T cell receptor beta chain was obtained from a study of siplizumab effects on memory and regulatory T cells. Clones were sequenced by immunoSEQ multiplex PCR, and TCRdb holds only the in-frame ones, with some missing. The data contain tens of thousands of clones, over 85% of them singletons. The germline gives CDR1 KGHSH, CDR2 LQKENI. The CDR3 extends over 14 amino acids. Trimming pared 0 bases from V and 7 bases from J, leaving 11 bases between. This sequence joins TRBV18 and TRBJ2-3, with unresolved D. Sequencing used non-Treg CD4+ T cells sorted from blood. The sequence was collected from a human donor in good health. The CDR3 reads CASSPPMAEHTQYF. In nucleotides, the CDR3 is TGTGCCAGCTCACCACCGATGGCAGAACATACGCAGTATTTT. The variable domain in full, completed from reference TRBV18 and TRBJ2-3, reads NAGVMQNPRHLVRRRGQEARLRCSPMKGHSHVYWYRQLPEEGLKFMVYLQKENIIDESGMPKERFSAEFPKEGPSILRIQQVVRGDSAAYFCASSPPMAEHTQYFGPGTRLTVL.